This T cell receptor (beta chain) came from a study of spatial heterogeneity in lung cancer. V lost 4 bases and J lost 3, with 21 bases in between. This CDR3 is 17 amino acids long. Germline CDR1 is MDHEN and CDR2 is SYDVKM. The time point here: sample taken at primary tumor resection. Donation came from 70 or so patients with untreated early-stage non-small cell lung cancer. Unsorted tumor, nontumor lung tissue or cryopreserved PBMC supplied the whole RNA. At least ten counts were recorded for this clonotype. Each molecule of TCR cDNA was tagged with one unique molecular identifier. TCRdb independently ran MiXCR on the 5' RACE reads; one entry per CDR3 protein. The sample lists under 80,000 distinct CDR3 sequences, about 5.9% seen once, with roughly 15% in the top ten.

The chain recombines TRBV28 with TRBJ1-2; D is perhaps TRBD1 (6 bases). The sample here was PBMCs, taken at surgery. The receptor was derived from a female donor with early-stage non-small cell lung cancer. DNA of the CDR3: TGTGCCAGCAGTTCCGTAGGTGGGGGGCTCACCTACTATGGCTACACCTTC. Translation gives CASSSVGGGLTYYGYTF.